These 9 T cell receptor beta chains originate from one sample sequenced in a study of cytomegalovirus exposure and HLA in healthy donors. 60 Vbeta and 13 Jbeta primers were used in PCR. Sequencing was performed with immunoSEQ multiplex PCR; in TCRdb, only in-frame clones are kept and a portion is missing. The sample records 100,000 or so clones, 60% to 85% being singletons. Sequenced material: PBMCs. The receptors stem from a middle-aged man in good health and CMV-seronegative.

The chain is built from TRBV6-1 and TRBJ1-5, with TRBD1 matching over 8 bases. The V gene's germline CDR1 is MNHNS and CDR2 SASEGT. V shed 8 bases and J 7 bases; nucleotides not matched to a gene: 10. This CDR3 region has 14 residues. DNA for the CDR3: TGTGCCAGCGGGAAGGACAGGGTAAAGCAGCCCCAGCATTTT. This sequence encodes CASGKDRVKQPQHF.

The chain joins TRBV7-2 to TRBJ2-5, with TRBD2 matching 8 bases. The DNA end is a closer match to TRBJ2-7, so the J assignment may be wrong. The CDR3 contains 16 residues. The germline V gene has CDR1 SGHTA and CDR2 FQGNSA. Here the CDR3 reads CASSLVGSGSGYEQYF. In DNA, the CDR3 is TGTGCCAGCAGCTTAGTCGGAAGCGGGAGTGGCTACGAGCAGTACTTC.

The genes are TRBV10-2 and TRBJ2-7; 10 bases are a match to TRBD1. Per the germline V gene, CDR1 is WSHSY and CDR2 is SAAADI. The CDR3 loop spans 14 amino acids. The junction had 4 bases not matched to a gene; V was cut back by 4 bases and J by 4 bases. For the CDR3, the DNA is TGCGCCAGCAGTGGCGGGACAGGGGTGTACGAGCAGTACTTC. Protein: CASSGGTGVYEQYF.

The V call is TRBV6-1, the J call TRBJ2-5, with TRBD1 matching 8 bases. Per the germline V gene, CDR1 is MNHNS and CDR2 is SASEGT. The J segment lost 4 bases and the V segment lost 3 bases, leaving 10 bases of the junction unmatched. CDR3 size: 16 residues. The CDR3 bases are TGTGCCAGCAGTGAGGCCAGACAGGGGTTAGGAGAGACCCAGTACTTC. Translation gives CASSEARQGLGETQYF.

The chain uses TRBV11-1 and TRBJ2-3; perhaps TRBD1 as D (6 bases). Trimming took off 4 bases at V and 4 bases at J, with 18 bases between the two ends. The CDR3 consists of 16 residues. Germline loops: CDR1 SGHAT, CDR2 FQDESV (reference sequence). CDR3 loop: CASSSGRGYVADTQYF. CDR3 DNA sequence: TGTGCCAGCAGCTCTGGTAGGGGGTACGTAGCAGATACGCAGTATTTT. Full variable domain (remainder filled in from reference TRBV11-1 and TRBJ2-3): EAEVAQSPRYKITEKSQAVAFWCDPISGHATLYWYRQILGQGPELLVQFQDESVVDDSQLPKDRFSAERLKGVDSTLKIQPAELGDSAMYLCASSSGRGYVADTQYFGPGTRLTVL.

The rearrangement joins TRBV2 to TRBJ2-1; tentatively, D is TRBD2 (5 bases). V was shortened by 6 bases and J by 9 bases, with 15 bases between the two germline ends. From germline, CDR1 is SNHLY and CDR2 FYNNEI. This CDR3 spans 13 amino acids. The CDR3 loop is CASSLAQVREQFF. DNA for the CDR3: TGTGCCAGCAGCCTAGCTCAGGTCCGTGAGCAGTTCTTC. The full variable domain, completed using reference TRBV2 and TRBJ2-1, is EPEVTQTPSHQVTQMGQEVILRCVPISNHLYFYWYRQILGQKVEFLVSFYNNEISEKSEIFDDQFSVERPDGSNFTLKIRSTKLEDSAMYFCASSLAQVREQFFGPGTRLTVL.

The gene calls are TRBV4-2 and TRBJ1-5; no clear D gene. The V end was cut by 5 bases, the J end by 1 base, with 6 bases between. CDR3 length equals 13 residues. CDR1 LGHNA and CDR2 YNFKEQ come from the germline V gene. CDR3 in amino acids: CASSTTSNQPQHF. The CDR3 coding sequence is TGTGCCAGCAGCACAACAAGCAATCAGCCCCAGCATTTT.

About this clone itself: The identical CDR3 is also encoded by other nucleotide sequences in the sample. This chain joins TRBV18 and TRBJ2-2; D gene unclear. CDR1 and CDR2 (germline): KGHSH, LQKENI. This CDR3 region has 15 residues. V was trimmed by 3 bases and J by 1 base, leaving 9 bases between them. The CDR3 nucleotides read TGTGCCAGCTCACCCCGAGCCCGGAACACCGGGGAGCTGTTTTTT. This gives the protein CASSPRARNTGELFF.

This clone was recorded once. The chain joins TRBV18 to TRBJ1-5; D not resolved. Germline assignment: CDR1 KGHSH and CDR2 LQKENI. The CDR3 length is 15 residues. Trimming shortened V by 6 bases and J by 2 bases, and 14 bases separated the two germline ends. The CDR3 protein is CASSSEGAGNQPQHF. CDR3 nucleotide sequence: TGTGCCAGCTCTAGTGAGGGCGCCGGCAATCAGCCCCAGCATTTT.